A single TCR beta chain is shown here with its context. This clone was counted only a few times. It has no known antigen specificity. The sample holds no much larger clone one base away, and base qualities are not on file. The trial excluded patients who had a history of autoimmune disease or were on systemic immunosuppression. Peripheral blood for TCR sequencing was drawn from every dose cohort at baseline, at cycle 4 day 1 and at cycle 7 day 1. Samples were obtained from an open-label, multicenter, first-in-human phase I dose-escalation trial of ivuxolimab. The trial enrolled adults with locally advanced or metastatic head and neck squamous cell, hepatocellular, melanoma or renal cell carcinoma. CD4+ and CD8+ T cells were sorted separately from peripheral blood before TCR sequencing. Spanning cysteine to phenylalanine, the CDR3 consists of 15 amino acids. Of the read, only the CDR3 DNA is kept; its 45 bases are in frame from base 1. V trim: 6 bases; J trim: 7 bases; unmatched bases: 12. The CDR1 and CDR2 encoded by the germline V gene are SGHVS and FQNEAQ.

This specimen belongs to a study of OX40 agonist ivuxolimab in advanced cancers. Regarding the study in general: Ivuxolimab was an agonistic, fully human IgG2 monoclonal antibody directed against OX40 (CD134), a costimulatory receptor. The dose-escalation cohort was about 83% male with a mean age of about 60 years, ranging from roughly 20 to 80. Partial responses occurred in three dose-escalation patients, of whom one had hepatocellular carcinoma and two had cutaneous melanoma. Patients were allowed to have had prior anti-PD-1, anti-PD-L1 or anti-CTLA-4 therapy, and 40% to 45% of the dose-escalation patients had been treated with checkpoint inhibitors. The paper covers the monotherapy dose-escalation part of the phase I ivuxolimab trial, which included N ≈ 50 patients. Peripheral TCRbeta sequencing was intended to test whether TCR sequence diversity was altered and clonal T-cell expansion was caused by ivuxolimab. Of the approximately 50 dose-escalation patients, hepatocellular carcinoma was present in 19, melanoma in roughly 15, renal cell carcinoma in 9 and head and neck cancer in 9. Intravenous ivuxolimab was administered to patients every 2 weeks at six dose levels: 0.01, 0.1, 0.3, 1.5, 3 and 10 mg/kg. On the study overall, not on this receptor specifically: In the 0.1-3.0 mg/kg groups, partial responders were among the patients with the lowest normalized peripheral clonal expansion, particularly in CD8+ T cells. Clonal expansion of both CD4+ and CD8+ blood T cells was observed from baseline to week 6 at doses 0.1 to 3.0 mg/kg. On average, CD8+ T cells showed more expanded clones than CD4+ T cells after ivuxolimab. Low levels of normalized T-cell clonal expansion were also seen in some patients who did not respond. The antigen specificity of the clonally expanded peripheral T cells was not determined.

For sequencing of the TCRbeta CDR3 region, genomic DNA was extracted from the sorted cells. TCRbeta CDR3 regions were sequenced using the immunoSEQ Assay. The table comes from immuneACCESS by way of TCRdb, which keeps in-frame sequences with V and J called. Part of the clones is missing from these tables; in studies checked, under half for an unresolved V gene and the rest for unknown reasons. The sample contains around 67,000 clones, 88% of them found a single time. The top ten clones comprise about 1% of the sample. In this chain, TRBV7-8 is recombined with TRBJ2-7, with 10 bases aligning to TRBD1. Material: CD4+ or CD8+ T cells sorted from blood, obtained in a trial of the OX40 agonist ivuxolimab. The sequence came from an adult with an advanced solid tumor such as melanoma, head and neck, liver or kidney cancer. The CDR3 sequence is CASRRTGTGAWEQYF. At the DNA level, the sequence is TGTGCCAGCAGGCGCACCGGGACAGGGGCTTGGGAGCAGTACTTC. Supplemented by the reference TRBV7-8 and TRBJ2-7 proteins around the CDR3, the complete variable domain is GAGVSQSPRYKVAKRGQDVALRCDPISGHVSLFWYQQALGQGPEFLTYFQNEAQLDKSGLPSDRFFAERPEGSVSTLKIQRTQQEDSAVYLCASRRTGTGAWEQYFGPGTRLTVT.